This T cell receptor (beta chain) originates from a study of T cell repertoires in cytomegalovirus infection. One entry per CDR3 protein, called by TCRdb with MiXCR from the reads. This sample has roughly 150,000 distinct CDR3 sequences; approximately 30% occur once, and the top ten carry around 50%. This clonotype was counted a single time. Its antigen is unidentified. V lost 5 bases and J lost 0, with 15 bases in between. This CDR3 is built from 16 residues. The V gene's germline CDR1 is SNHLY and CDR2 FYNNEI. J is TRBJ2-3 and V is TRBV2; tentatively, D is TRBD1 (5 bases). The TCR was taken from a human donor in good health (CMV status not recorded). Some clones in this sample may be carry-over from other donors' samples. The sample here was CD8+ T cells from cultured PBMCs, taken from culture after CMV antigen stimulation. CDR3 DNA: TGTGCCAGCAGTTTCGACAGAAACCTTAGCACAGATACGCAGTATTTT. Amino acids: CASSFDRNLSTDTQYF. The full variable domain, rest sourced from reference TRBV2 and TRBJ2-3, is EPEVTQTPSHQVTQMGQEVILRCVPISNHLYFYWYRQILGQKVEFLVSFYNNEISEKSEIFDDQFSVERPDGSNFTLKIRSTKLEDSAMYFCASSFDRNLSTDTQYFGPGTRLTVL.